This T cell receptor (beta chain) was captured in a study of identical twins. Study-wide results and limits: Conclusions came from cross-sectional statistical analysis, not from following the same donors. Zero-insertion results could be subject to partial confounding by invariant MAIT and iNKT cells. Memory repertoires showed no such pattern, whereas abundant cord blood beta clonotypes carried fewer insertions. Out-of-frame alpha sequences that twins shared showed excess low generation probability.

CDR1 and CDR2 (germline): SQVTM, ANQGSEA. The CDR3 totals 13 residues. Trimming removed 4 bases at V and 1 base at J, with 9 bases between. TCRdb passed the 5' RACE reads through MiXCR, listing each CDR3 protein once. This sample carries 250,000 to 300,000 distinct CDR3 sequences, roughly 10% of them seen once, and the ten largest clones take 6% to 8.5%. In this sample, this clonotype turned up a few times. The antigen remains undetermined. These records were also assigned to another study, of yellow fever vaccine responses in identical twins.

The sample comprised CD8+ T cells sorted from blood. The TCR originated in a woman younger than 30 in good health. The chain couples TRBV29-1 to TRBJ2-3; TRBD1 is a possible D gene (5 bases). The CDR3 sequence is CSVVGRGTDTQYF. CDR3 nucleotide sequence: TGCAGCGTTGTTGGCAGGGGCACAGATACGCAGTATTTT.